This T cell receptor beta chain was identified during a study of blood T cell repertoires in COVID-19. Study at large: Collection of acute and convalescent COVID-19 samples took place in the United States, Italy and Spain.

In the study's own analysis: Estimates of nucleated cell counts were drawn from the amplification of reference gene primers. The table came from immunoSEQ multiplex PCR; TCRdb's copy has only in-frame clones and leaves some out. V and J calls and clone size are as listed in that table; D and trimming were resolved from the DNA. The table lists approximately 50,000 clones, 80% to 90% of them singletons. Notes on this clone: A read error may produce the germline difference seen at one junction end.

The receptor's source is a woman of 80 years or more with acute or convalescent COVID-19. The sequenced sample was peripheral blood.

CDR3 protein: CASIRQGSAKYGYTF. The CDR3, as DNA: TGTGCCAGCATCCGACAGGGGTCGGCTAAGTATGGCTACACCTTC. This chain links TRBV6-5 with TRBJ1-2; 8 bases are shared with TRBD1. CDR1 MNHEY and CDR2 SVGAGI come from the germline V gene. CDR3 length equals 15 residues.